This TCR beta chain originates from a study of tissue T cells after allogeneic stem cell transplantation. This clone was observed a few times. Germline and genes here are mouse. The read ends 1 residue before the CDR3 terminus; that terminus is restored from the germline J gene. Trimming left V 6 bases short and J 0 bases short, with 7 bases between. The germline CDR1 and CDR2 sequences are KGHPV and FQNQEV (reference sequence). The CDR3 extends over 13 amino acids. Sample time point: mouse harvest day 7 after allogeneic transplant. Mouse grafts combined 10^7 T-cell-depleted bone marrow cells with 10^6 splenic CD5+ T cells. Assay: immunoSEQ multiplex PCR; the TCRdb copy retains only in-frame clones and omits some. The table records 8,000 to 9,000 clones, 40% to 45% of them present only once.

Sample: skin. V usage is TRBV26 and J usage is TRBJ2-4; tentative D call: TRBD1 (5 bases). This clonotype originated in a female BALB/c mouse given C57BL/6 T cells with graft-versus-host disease after an allogeneic hematopoietic cell transplant. The CDR3 sequence: CASSSGSQNTLYF. Partial CDR3 DNA: TGTGCCAGCAGCTCAGGGAGTCAAAACACCTTGTAC.